The rows below give T cell receptor beta chains drawn from one sample of a study of cytomegalovirus exposure and HLA in healthy donors. Repertoires were generated with immunoSEQ multiplex PCR, while TCRdb's copy carries only in-frame clones and drops some. The sample consists of under 200,000 clones, roughly 77% of them appearing once. Sequencing was done on a sample of PBMCs. Receptors were obtained from a woman between 18 and 30 years old in good health and CMV-seronegative. CDR3s include the opening cysteine and the closing phenylalanine or tryptophan. A D gene is named only where the DNA matches it firmly. For some rows the clone size is stated as once, few or many, or as a class when expanded; others skip it.

j_gene | v_gene | d_gene | abundance | CDR3aa | CDR3nt
TRBJ1-2 | TRBV9 | TRBD1 | - | CASSAGQGPYGYTF | TGTGCCAGCAGCGCGGGACAGGGCCCCTATGGCTACACCTTC
TRBJ1-2 | TRBV7-9 | - | few | CSSSYGQNYGYTF | TGTTCCAGCAGCTACGGACAGAACTATGGCTACACCTTC
TRBJ2-7 | TRBV30 | - | few | CAWVPGGLLYEQYF | TGTGCCTGGGTTCCGGGGGGCCTTCTCTACGAGCAGTACTTC
TRBJ2-3 | TRBV28 | TRBD2 | once | CASGASGHTDTQYF | TGTGCCAGCGGAGCTAGCGGGCACACAGATACGCAGTATTTT
TRBJ1-5 | TRBV30 | - | - | CAWSQQGTEPQHF | TGTGCCTGGAGCCAACAGGGAACGGAGCCCCAGCATTTT
TRBJ2-7 | TRBV5-1 | - | - | CASSLYPRPGDYEQYF | TGCGCCAGCAGCTTGTATCCCAGGCCGGGGGACTACGAGCAGTACTTC
TRBJ1-2 | TRBV6-5 | - | few | CASSLQGNYGYTF | TGTGCCAGCAGTCTACAGGGAAACTATGGCTACACCTTC
TRBJ1-2 | TRBV4-2 | - | medium-sized | CASSLNRDGYTF | TGTGCCAGCAGCCTTAACAGGGATGGCTACACCTTC
TRBJ2-7 | TRBV6-5 | TRBD2 | - | CASSIAGPPYEQYF | TGTGCCAGCAGCATAGCGGGTCCCCCCTACGAGCAGTACTTC
TRBJ1-5 | TRBV2 | TRBD1 | - | CASRKQGDNQPQHF | TGTGCCAGCAGAAAACAGGGGGACAATCAGCCCCAGCATTTT
TRBJ2-3 | TRBV2 | TRBD1 | - | CASGTGVTDTQYF | TGTGCCAGCGGGACAGGGGTTACAGATACGCAGTATTTT
TRBJ1-5 | TRBV2 | - | - | CASGEALGVTHYQPQHF | TGTGCCAGCGGGGAAGCTCTAGGGGTTACCCATTATCAGCCCCAGCATTTT
TRBJ2-1 | TRBV6-4 | - | - | CASSDTENNEQFF | TGTGCCAGCAGTGACACAGAGAACAATGAGCAGTTCTTC
TRBJ1-2 | TRBV19 | - | few | CASIRAGGGYTF | TGTGCCAGTATCCGCGCCGGGGGTGGCTACACCTTC